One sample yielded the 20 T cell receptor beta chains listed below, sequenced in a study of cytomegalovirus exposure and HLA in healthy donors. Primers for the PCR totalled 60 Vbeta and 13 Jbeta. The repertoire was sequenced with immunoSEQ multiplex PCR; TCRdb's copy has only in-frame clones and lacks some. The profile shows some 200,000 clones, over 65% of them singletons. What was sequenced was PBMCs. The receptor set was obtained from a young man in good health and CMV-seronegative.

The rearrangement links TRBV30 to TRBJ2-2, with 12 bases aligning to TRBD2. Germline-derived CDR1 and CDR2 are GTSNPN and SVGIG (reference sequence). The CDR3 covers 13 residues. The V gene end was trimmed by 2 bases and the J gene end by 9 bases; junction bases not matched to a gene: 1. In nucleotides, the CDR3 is TGTGCCTGGAGTCTAGCGGGAGGGTGGGAGCTGTTTTTT. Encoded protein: CAWSLAGGWELFF.

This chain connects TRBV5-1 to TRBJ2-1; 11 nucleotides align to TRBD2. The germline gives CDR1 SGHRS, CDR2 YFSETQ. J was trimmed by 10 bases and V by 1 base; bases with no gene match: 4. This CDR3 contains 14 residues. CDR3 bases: TGCGCCAGCAGCTTGTTACTAGCGGGAGTGGAGCAGTTCTTC. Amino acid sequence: CASSLLLAGVEQFF.

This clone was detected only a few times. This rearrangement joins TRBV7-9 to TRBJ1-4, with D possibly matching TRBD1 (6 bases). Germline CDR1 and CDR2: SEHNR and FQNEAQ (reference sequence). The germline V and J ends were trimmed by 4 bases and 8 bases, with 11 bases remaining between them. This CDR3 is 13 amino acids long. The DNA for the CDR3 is TGTGCCAGCAGCTCACAGGGAGGGGAAAAACTGTTTTTT. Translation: CASSSQGGEKLFF.

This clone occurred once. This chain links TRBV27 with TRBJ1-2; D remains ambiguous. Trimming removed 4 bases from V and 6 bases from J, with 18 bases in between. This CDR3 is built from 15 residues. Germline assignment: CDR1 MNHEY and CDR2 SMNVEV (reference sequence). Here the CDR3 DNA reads TGTGCCAGCAGTTCGCAGGTCCCCCTGGAGGATGGCTACACCTTC. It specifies CASSSQVPLEDGYTF.

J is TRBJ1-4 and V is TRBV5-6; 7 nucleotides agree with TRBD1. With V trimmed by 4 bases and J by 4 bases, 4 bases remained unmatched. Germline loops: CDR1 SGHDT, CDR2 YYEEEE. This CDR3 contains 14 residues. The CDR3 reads CASSPGQLNEKLFF. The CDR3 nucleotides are TGTGCCAGCAGCCCGGGACAGCTTAATGAAAAACTGTTTTTT.

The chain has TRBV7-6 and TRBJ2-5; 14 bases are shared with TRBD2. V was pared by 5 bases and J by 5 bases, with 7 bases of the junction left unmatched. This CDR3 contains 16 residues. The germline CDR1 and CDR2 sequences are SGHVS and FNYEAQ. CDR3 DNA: TGTGCCAGCAGCCTCGGACTAGCGGGAGGATTGGAGACCCAGTACTTC. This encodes CASSLGLAGGLETQYF.

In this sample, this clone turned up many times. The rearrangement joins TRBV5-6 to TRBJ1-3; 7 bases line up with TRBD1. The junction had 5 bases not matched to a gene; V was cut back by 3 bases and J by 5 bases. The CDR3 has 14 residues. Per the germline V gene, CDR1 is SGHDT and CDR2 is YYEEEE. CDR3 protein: CASSSGQVRNTIYF. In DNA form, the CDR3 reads TGTGCCAGCAGCTCCGGACAGGTTAGAAACACCATATATTTT.

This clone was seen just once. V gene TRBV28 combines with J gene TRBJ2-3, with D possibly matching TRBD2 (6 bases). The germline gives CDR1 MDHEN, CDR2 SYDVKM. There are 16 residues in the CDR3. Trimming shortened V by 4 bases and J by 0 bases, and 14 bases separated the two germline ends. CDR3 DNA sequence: TGTGCCAGCAGTTGGTTGGCGGGACTTAGCACAGATACGCAGTATTTT. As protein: CASSWLAGLSTDTQYF.

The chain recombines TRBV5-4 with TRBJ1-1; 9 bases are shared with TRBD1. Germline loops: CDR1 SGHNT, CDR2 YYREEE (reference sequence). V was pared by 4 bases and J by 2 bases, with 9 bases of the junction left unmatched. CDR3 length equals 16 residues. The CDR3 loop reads CASSPYGQGQNTEAFF. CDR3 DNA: TGTGCCAGCAGCCCCTACGGACAGGGGCAAAACACTGAAGCTTTCTTT.

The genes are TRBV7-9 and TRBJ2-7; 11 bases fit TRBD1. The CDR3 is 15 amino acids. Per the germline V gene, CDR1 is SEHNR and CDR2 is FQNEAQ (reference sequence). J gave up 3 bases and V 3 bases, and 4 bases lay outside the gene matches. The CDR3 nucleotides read TGTGCCAGCAGCTTCCTAGGGACAGGGGGCTACGAGCAGTACTTC. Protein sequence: CASSFLGTGGYEQYF. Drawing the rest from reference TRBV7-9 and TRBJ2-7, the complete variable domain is DTGVSQNPRHKITKRGQNVTFRCDPISEHNRLYWYRQTLGQGPEFLTYFQNEAQLEKSRLLSDRFSAERPKGSFSTLEIQRTEQGDSAMYLCASSFLGTGGYEQYFGPGTRLTVT.

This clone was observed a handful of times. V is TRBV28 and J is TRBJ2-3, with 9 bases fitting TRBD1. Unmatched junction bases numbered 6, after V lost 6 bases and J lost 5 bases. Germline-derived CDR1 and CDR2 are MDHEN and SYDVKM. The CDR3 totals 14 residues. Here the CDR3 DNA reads TGTGCCAGCAGGGACAGGGGTTCCATAGATACGCAGTATTTT. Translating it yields CASRDRGSIDTQYF.

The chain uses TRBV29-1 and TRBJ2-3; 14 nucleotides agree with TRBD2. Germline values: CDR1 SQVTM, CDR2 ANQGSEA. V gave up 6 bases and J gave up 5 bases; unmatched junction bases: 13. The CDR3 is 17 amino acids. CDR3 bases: TGCAGCGTCGATGGGACTAGCGGGAGCGGGGCGGGAGATACGCAGTATTTT. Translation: CSVDGTSGSGAGDTQYF.

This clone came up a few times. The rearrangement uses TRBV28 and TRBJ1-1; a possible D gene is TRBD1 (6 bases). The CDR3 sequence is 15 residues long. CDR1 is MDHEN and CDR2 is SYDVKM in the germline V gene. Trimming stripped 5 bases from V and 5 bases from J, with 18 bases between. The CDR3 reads CASSPGTPLGTEAFF. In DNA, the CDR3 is TGTGCCAGCAGTCCTGGGACACCCCTAGGGACTGAAGCTTTCTTT. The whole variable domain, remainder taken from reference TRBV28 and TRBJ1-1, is DVKVTQSSRYLVKRTGEKVFLECVQDMDHENMFWYRQDPGLGLRLIYFSYDVKMKEKGDIPEGYSVSREKKERFSLILESASTNQTSMYLCASSPGTPLGTEAFFGQGTRLTVV.

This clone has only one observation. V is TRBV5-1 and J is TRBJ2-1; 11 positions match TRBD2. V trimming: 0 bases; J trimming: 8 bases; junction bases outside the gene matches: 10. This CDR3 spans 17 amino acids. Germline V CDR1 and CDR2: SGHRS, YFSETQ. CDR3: CASSLASTSGSYDEQFF. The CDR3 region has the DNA TGCGCCAGCAGCTTGGCCTCTACTAGCGGGAGTTATGATGAGCAGTTCTTC.

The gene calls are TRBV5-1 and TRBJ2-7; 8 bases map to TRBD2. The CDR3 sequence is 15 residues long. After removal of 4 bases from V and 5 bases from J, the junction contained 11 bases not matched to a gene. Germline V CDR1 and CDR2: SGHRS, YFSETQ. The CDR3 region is CASSPGGGPLDEQYF. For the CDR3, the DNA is TGCGCCAGCAGCCCCGGGGGGGGCCCCCTGGACGAGCAGTACTTC.

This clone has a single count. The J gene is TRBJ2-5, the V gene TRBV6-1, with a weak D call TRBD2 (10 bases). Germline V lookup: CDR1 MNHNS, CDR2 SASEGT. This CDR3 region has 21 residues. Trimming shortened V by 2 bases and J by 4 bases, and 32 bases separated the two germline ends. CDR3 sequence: CASSEKAGGGGTGNLRETQYF. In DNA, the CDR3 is TGTGCCAGCAGTGAAAAAGCGGGAGGGGGAGGGACAGGGAACCTAAGAGAGACCCAGTACTTC.

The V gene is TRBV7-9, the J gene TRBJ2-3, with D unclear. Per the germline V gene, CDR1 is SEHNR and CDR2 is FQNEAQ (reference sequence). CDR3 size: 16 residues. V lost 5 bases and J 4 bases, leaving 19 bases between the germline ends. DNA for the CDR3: TGTGCCAGCAGCCCCCCGTCCCTTAGCCGACCAGATACGCAGTATTTT. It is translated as CASSPPSLSRPDTQYF. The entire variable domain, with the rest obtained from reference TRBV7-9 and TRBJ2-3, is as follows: DTGVSQNPRHKITKRGQNVTFRCDPISEHNRLYWYRQTLGQGPEFLTYFQNEAQLEKSRLLSDRFSAERPKGSFSTLEIQRTEQGDSAMYLCASSPPSLSRPDTQYFGPGTRLTVL.

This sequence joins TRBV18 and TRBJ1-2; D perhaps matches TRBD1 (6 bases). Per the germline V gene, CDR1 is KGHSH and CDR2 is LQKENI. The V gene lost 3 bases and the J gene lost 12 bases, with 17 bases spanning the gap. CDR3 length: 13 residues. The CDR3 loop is CASSPRTEPSHTF. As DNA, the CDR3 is TGTGCCAGCTCACCTCGGACAGAACCTTCACACACCTTC. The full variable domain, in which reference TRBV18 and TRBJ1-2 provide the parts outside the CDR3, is NAGVMQNPRHLVRRRGQEARLRCSPMKGHSHVYWYRQLPEEGLKFMVYLQKENIIDESGMPKERFSAEFPKEGPSILRIQQVVRGDSAAYFCASSPRTEPSHTFGSGTRLTVV.

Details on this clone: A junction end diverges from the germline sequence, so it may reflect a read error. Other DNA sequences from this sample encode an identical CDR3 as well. This chain's CDR3 is CASSEVPGLAGGAPQETQYF. The CDR3 DNA reads TGTGCCAGTAGTGAAGTGCCGGGACTAGCGGGAGGGGCCCCCCAAGAGACCCAGTACTTC. J is TRBJ2-5 and V is TRBV6-1; TRBD2 aligns across 16 bases. CDR3 length: 20 amino acids. Germline CDR1 is MNHNS and CDR2 is SASEGT.

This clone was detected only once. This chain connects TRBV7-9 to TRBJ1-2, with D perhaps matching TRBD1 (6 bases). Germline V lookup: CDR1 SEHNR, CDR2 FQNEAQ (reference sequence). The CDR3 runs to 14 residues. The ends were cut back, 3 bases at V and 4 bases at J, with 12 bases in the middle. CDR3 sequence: CASSFPTGSYGYTF. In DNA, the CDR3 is TGTGCCAGCAGCTTCCCAACAGGGAGCTATGGCTACACCTTC.